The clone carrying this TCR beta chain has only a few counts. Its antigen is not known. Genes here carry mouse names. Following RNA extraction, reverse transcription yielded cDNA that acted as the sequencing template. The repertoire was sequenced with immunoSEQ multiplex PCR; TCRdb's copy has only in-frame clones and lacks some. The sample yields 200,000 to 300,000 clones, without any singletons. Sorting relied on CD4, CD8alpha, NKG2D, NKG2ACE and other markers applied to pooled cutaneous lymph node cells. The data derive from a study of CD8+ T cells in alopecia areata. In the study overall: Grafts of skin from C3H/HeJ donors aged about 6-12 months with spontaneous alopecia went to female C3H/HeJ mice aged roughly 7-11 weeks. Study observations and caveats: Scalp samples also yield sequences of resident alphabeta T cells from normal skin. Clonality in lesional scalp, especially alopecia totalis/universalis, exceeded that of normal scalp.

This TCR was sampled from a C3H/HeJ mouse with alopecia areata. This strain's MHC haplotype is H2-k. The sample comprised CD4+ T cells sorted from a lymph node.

The CDR3 region is CASSLYRGQGRSDYTF. The covered CDR3 bases are TGTGCCAGCAGTCTGTATAGGGGACAGGGAAGGTCC. The chain couples TRBV24 to TRBJ1-2; the match to TRBD1 covers 9 bases. The CDR3 end falls 4 residues outside the read, so it is completed with the germline J gene. This CDR3 has 16 amino acids. Germline CDR1 KGHTA, CDR2 FRNEEI.